These 19 T cell receptor beta chains came from one sample sequenced in a study of control samples from healthy donors and cancer patients (dated by TCRdb to about 2020). Libraries were made using the immunoSEQ multiplex PCR assay. The immuneACCESS repertoire file appears here via TCRdb, limited to in-frame rearrangements. These files lack a portion of the clones; in checked studies, under half of the deficit traces to unresolved V genes, and the cause of the others is not known. The sample table lists 150,000 to 200,000 clones, around 90% of them with a count of one. The ten largest account for 1.5% to 2% of the sample. The sample taken for sequencing was blood. All receptors come from a man in his late teens or twenties in good health.

This chain links TRBV5-1 with TRBJ2-1; 10 bases align to TRBD2. With 4 bases clipped from V and 8 bases from J, the junction kept 9 bases outside the gene matches. The CDR3 loop spans 15 amino acids. Germline CDR1 is SGHRS and CDR2 is YFSETQ. The CDR3 DNA is TGCGCCAGCAGCGTAACTAGCGGGGAGCGCGATGAGCAGTTCTTC. The encoded protein is CASSVTSGERDEQFF.

This sequence joins TRBV30 and TRBJ2-7, with TRBD1 identical over 8 bases. V was pared by 1 base and J by 2 bases, with 4 bases of the junction left unmatched. The germline V gene has CDR1 GTSNPN and CDR2 SVGIG (reference sequence). The CDR3 is 14 amino acids. The CDR3 bases are TGTGCCTGGAGTGAGGGACAGGACCCCTACGAGCAGTACTTC. It specifies CAWSEGQDPYEQYF.

The CDR3: CAWSRQNNQPQHF. CDR3 bases: TGTGCCTGGAGTCGACAGAATAATCAGCCCCAGCATTTT. This rearrangement joins TRBV30 to TRBJ1-5; tentative D call: TRBD1 (5 bases). Trimming pared 2 bases from V and 4 bases from J, leaving 9 bases between. In germline, CDR1 is GTSNPN, CDR2 SVGIG (reference sequence). CDR3 length: 13 residues.

The chain links TRBV28 to TRBJ1-2; 12 positions match TRBD1. V lost 6 bases, J lost 4 bases, and 3 bases stayed unmatched. CDR1 and CDR2 (germline): MDHEN, SYDVKM. The CDR3 totals 14 residues. The CDR3 bases are TGTGCCAGCAGGGGACAGGGGGCGTCCTATGGCTACACCTTC. This sequence encodes CASRGQGASYGYTF.

The V and J genes are TRBV3-1 (or the pseudogene TRBV3-2) and TRBJ1-1; D gene ambiguous. Deletions cut 0 bases from V and 3 bases from J, with 11 bases between. Germline CDR1 reads LGHDT; CDR2 reads YNNKEL (reference sequence). This CDR3 comprises 15 residues. The CDR3 sequence is CASSQERDIHTEAFF. CDR3 nucleotide sequence: TGTGCCAGCAGCCAAGAGCGGGATATTCACACTGAAGCTTTCTTT.

The rearrangement uses TRBV7-9 and TRBJ2-5; D is ambiguous. The V gene lost 1 base and the J gene lost 3 bases, with 3 bases spanning the gap. The CDR3 length is 12 residues. CDR1 is SEHNR, CDR2 FQNEAQ, per germline (reference sequence). CDR3 sequence reads: CASSLEEETQYF. CDR3 nucleotides: TGTGCCAGCAGCTTAGAGGAAGAGACCCAGTACTTC.

This chain connects TRBV5-4 to TRBJ2-1; TRBD1 agrees at 11 bases. Germline V CDR1 and CDR2: SGHNT, YYREEE (reference sequence). This CDR3 spans 19 amino acids. With V trimmed by 4 bases and J by 0 bases, 12 bases remained unmatched. The CDR3 DNA reads TGTGCCAGCAGCCATCGGGACAGGGGGTTTGTTATCTCCTACAATGAGCAGTTCTTC. It codes for CASSHRDRGFVISYNEQFF. Complete variable domain (other parts from reference TRBV5-4 and TRBJ2-1): ETGVTQSPTHLIKTRGQQVTLRCSSQSGHNTVSWYQQALGQGPQFIFQYYREEENGRGNFPPRFSGLQFPNYSSELNVNALELDDSALYLCASSHRDRGFVISYNEQFFGPGTRLTVL.

This chain joins TRBV19 and TRBJ1-4, with D unclear. V lost 6 bases to trimming and J lost 0 bases, with 11 bases between them. Germline-derived CDR1 and CDR2 are LNHDA and SQIVND (reference sequence). The length of the CDR3 is 15 residues. The CDR3 region is CASSSLGTTNEKLFF. The CDR3 region has the DNA TGTGCCAGTAGCTCGCTGGGAACAACTAATGAAAAACTGTTTTTT.

The chain uses TRBV21-1 and TRBJ2-4. TRBV21-1 is a listed pseudogene. There are 19 residues in the CDR3. In DNA form, the CDR3 reads TGTGCCAGCAGCAAAGCGGCCGGGGGACAAGGTACGGCCAAAAACATTCAGTACTTC. Encoded protein: CASSKAAGGQGTAKNIQYF.

The chain couples TRBV6-2 or TRBV6-3 to TRBJ2-7; TRBD1 might be the D (6 bases). Germline values: CDR1 MNHEY, CDR2 SVGEGT. The V and J ends lost 6 bases and 5 bases respectively, with 20 bases between them. CDR3 size: 15 residues. CDR3 sequence reads: CASSREGQIGHEQYF. The CDR3 DNA follows: TGTGCCAGCAGCCGAGAAGGACAGATCGGGCACGAGCAGTACTTC.

This clone has just one count. The chain recombines TRBV11-3 with TRBJ2-3; 7 bases fit TRBD1. CDR1 and CDR2 from the germline V gene are SGHNT and YENEEA. V was clipped by 0 bases and J by 1 base; unmatched bases: 7. This CDR3 has 17 residues. As DNA, the CDR3 is TGTGCCAGCAGCTTAGAGTCAGGTGACAGGGGCACAGATACGCAGTATTTT. Translated, it gives CASSLESGDRGTDTQYF.

This clone was seen only once. The chain is built from TRBV4-3 and TRBJ2-2; D gene unclear. CDR3 length: 15 residues. V lost 1 base and J lost 1, with 7 bases in between. Germline CDR1 and CDR2: LGHNA and YSLEER. This CDR3 reads CASSQVPGNTGELFF. In DNA, the CDR3 is TGCGCCAGCAGCCAAGTTCCCGGGAACACCGGGGAGCTGTTTTTT.

The chain is built from TRBV7-2 and TRBJ1-4; D unresolved. The germline CDR1 and CDR2 sequences are SGHTA and FQGNSA. V gave up 2 bases and J gave up 3 bases, with 4 bases separating them. This CDR3 contains 13 residues. The CDR3 nucleotides are TGTGCCAGCAGCTTACGGTCTAATGAAAAACTGTTTTTT. This encodes CASSLRSNEKLFF. The variable domain in full, with the rest retrieved from reference TRBV7-2 and TRBJ1-4, is GAGVSQSPSNKVTEKGKDVELRCDPISGHTALYWYRQSLGQGLEFLIYFQGNSAPDKSGLPSDRFSAERTGGSVSTLTIQRTQQEDSAVYLCASSLRSNEKLFFGSGTQLSVL.

This sequence joins TRBV5-1 and TRBJ1-1; possible D gene TRBD1, 6 bases. This CDR3 region has 16 residues. Trimming took off 1 base at V and 0 bases at J, with 13 bases between the two ends. Germline V gives CDR1 SGHRS, CDR2 YFSETQ. The CDR3 is CASSLLGAVMNTEAFF. CDR3 bases: TGCGCCAGCAGCTTGCTGGGGGCCGTGATGAACACTGAAGCTTTCTTT.

This chain uses TRBV6-5 with TRBJ1-2, with TRBD1 matching 8 bases. V shed 7 bases, J shed 7 bases, and the junction held 8 bases outside the gene matches. Germline-derived CDR1 and CDR2 are MNHEY and SVGAGI. The CDR3 runs 13 residues. The CDR3 reads CASTWTGSGGYTF. CDR3 DNA: TGTGCCAGCACCTGGACAGGGTCGGGTGGCTACACCTTC.

The J gene is TRBJ2-1, the V gene TRBV2; D remains ambiguous. The CDR3 has 13 residues. CDR1 is SNHLY and CDR2 is FYNNEI in the germline V gene. V was trimmed by 8 bases and J by 5 bases, leaving 13 bases between them. The CDR3 loop is CASLGRDHNEQFF. The CDR3 region has the DNA TGTGCCAGCCTTGGTAGAGACCACAATGAGCAGTTCTTC.

The J gene is TRBJ1-2, the V gene TRBV5-1; the match to TRBD1 covers 7 bases. V shed 3 bases, J shed 3 bases, and the junction held 8 bases outside the gene matches. The CDR3 has 15 residues. CDR1 is SGHRS and CDR2 is YFSETQ in the germline V gene. The CDR3 spells CASSWTGRPYYGYTF. CDR3 nucleotides: TGCGCCAGCAGCTGGACAGGACGGCCATACTATGGCTACACCTTC.

Only a few counts were recorded for this clone. J is TRBJ2-6 and V is TRBV3-1 (or the pseudogene TRBV3-2); no reliable D call. Between the trimmed V and J ends, which lost 1 base and 0 bases, there was a span of 4 bases. This CDR3 is 15 amino acids long. CDR1 and CDR2 (germline): LGHDT, YNNKEL (reference sequence). For the CDR3, the DNA is TGTGCCAGCAGCCAAGCGAGCTCTGGGGCCAACGTCCTGACTTTC. Protein product: CASSQASSGANVLTF.

V is TRBV10-3 and J is TRBJ1-1; D possibly corresponds to TRBD1 (5 bases). This CDR3 spans 13 amino acids. The V gene lost 8 bases and the J gene lost 2 bases, with 12 bases spanning the gap. Germline V gene data show CDR1 as ENHRY and CDR2 as SYGVKD. The CDR3 loop reads CAIGADINTEAFF. The CDR3 DNA reads TGTGCCATCGGGGCGGATATTAACACTGAAGCTTTCTTT.